This passage covers 15 T cell receptor beta chains from one sample sequenced in a study of blood T cell repertoires in COVID-19. Sequenced by immunoSEQ multiplex PCR; TCRdb stores in-frame clones only, minus some. In the table there are roughly 140,000 clones, around 81% of which are singletons. The sequencing sample was made of peripheral blood. These receptors were collected from a human donor in a cohort sampled during active COVID-19.

The V call is TRBV19, the J call TRBJ2-1; TRBD2 matches 13 bases. Trimming at V came to 5 bases and at J to 7 bases, leaving 20 bases not matched to a gene. CDR1 and CDR2 (germline): LNHDA, SQIVND (reference sequence). This CDR3 is built from 20 residues. CDR3 sequence reads: CASSPTAPGLAGRGLNEQFF. The CDR3 DNA reads TGTGCCAGTAGTCCCACCGCCCCGGGACTAGCGGGACGAGGCCTTAATGAGCAGTTCTTC. Together with reference TRBV19 and TRBJ2-1, the CDR3 gives the full variable domain: DGGITQSPKYLFRKEGQNVTLSCEQNLNHDAMYWYRQDPGQGLRLIYYSQIVNDFQKGDIAEGYSVSREKKESFPLTVTSAQKNPTAFYLCASSPTAPGLAGRGLNEQFFGPGTRLTVL.

The chain joins TRBV19 to TRBJ2-7; 10 bases line up with TRBD1. V lost 4 bases, J lost 2 bases, and 2 bases stayed unmatched. Germline assignment: CDR1 LNHDA and CDR2 SQIVND (reference sequence). CDR3 length equals 14 residues. The CDR3 coding sequence is TGTGCCAGTAGTAGGGACAGGGGAGCCTACGAGCAGTACTTC. This encodes CASSRDRGAYEQYF.

In nucleotides, the CDR3 is TGTGCCAGCAGTTTTAGGGGGTTAAATCAGCCCCAGCATTTT. Amino acid sequence: CASSFRGLNQPQHF. V gene TRBV28 combines with J gene TRBJ1-5, with a tentative D call TRBD1 (6 bases). The germline V gene encodes CDR1 MDHEN and CDR2 SYDVKM. The CDR3 sequence is 14 residues long. The germline V and J ends were trimmed by 3 bases and 4 bases, with 10 bases remaining between them.

For the CDR3, the DNA is TGCGCCAGCAGCTTCGGGCGGGGGGAGCAGTACTTC. Translated, it gives CASSFGRGEQYF. The chain employs TRBV5-1 and TRBJ2-7; 7 bases align to TRBD2. V shed 2 bases and J 7 bases; nucleotides not matched to a gene: 3. The CDR3 contains 12 residues. Per the germline V gene, CDR1 is SGHRS and CDR2 is YFSETQ.

The rearrangement joins TRBV25-1 to TRBJ2-7, with 7 bases that match TRBD2. From germline, CDR1 is MGHDK and CDR2 SYGVNS. The V segment lost 2 bases and the J segment 7 bases; nucleotides outside the gene matches: 5. This CDR3 has 13 residues. CDR3 region: CASSESGVREQYF. CDR3 in DNA: TGTGCCAGCAGTGAAAGCGGGGTTCGGGAGCAGTACTTC.

V is TRBV5-1 and J is TRBJ2-7, with 13 bases aligning to TRBD2. The germline CDR1 and CDR2 sequences are SGHRS and YFSETQ. V gave up 0 bases and J gave up 2 bases; unmatched junction bases: 2. CDR3 length: 16 residues. DNA of the CDR3: TGCGCCAGCAGCTTGGGAACTAGCGGGAGGGCCTACGAGCAGTACTTC. This encodes CASSLGTSGRAYEQYF. The full variable domain, with the rest looked up from reference TRBV5-1 and TRBJ2-7, is KAGVTQTPRYLIKTRGQQVTLSCSPISGHRSVSWYQQTPGQGLQFLFEYFSETQRNKGNFPGRFSGRQFSNSRSEMNVSTLELGDSALYLCASSLGTSGRAYEQYFGPGTRLTVT.

This chain connects TRBV10-2 to TRBJ1-5, with D possibly matching TRBD1 (6 bases). The CDR3 extends over 14 amino acids. Germline V lookup: CDR1 WSHSY, CDR2 SAAADI. V lost 5 bases, J lost 3 bases, and 11 bases lay in between. CDR3 sequence (DNA): TGCGCCAGCAGTACTACAGGGTCCAATCAGCCCCAGCATTTT. Its translation: CASSTTGSNQPQHF.

This chain links TRBV5-4 with TRBJ2-7, with 9 bases matching TRBD2. Trimming cost V 4 bases and J 3 bases; bases outside gene matches: 11. This CDR3 has 16 residues. Germline V lookup: CDR1 SGHNT, CDR2 YYREEE (reference sequence). DNA of the CDR3: TGTGCCAGCAGCCCACGGACTAGCGCGATGGGCTACGAGCAGTACTTC. Protein: CASSPRTSAMGYEQYF.

The rearrangement links TRBV7-6 to TRBJ2-7, with no clear D. The V gene lost 7 bases and the J gene lost 0 bases, with 28 bases spanning the gap. Germline V CDR1 and CDR2: SGHVS, FNYEAQ. The CDR3 has 19 amino acids. The CDR3 loop is CASNPPLSDFRESSYEQYF. Here the CDR3 DNA reads TGTGCCAGCAACCCCCCCCTCTCCGATTTCCGCGAGAGCTCCTACGAGCAGTACTTC.

CDR3 loop: CASSLGTSKTVYEQYF. CDR3 coding DNA: TGTGCCAGCAGCTTGGGGACTAGCAAAACGGTCTACGAGCAGTACTTC. The rearrangement uses TRBV5-4 and TRBJ2-7; the match to TRBD2 covers 8 bases. Germline V gene sequence: CDR1 SGHNT, CDR2 YYREEE (reference sequence). Germline trimming cut 0 bases from V and 3 bases from J; bases unmatched to any gene: 8. The CDR3 runs to 16 residues. The full variable domain, in which reference TRBV5-4 and TRBJ2-7 provide the parts outside the CDR3, is ETGVTQSPTHLIKTRGQQVTLRCSSQSGHNTVSWYQQALGQGPQFIFQYYREEENGRGNFPPRFSGLQFPNYSSELNVNALELDDSALYLCASSLGTSKTVYEQYFGPGTRLTVT.

This chain joins TRBV4-2 and TRBJ2-7; 8 nucleotides match TRBD2. Trimming at V came to 3 bases and at J to 2 bases, leaving 9 bases not matched to a gene. The V gene's germline CDR1 is LGHNA and CDR2 YNFKEQ. This CDR3 comprises 16 residues. This CDR3 reads CASSHLLTSATYEQYF. CDR3 bases: TGTGCCAGCAGCCATCTCCTGACTAGCGCGACCTACGAGCAGTACTTC.

The chain links TRBV19 to TRBJ1-1; D perhaps matches TRBD1 (6 bases). Germline CDR1 LNHDA, CDR2 SQIVND (reference sequence). Trimming cost V 7 bases and J 6 bases, with 18 bases left between them. The CDR3 loop spans 14 amino acids. CDR3 residues: CASKKERGAAEAFF. The CDR3 DNA is TGTGCCAGTAAAAAAGAACGGGGGGCCGCTGAAGCTTTCTTT.

Worth noting for this clone: This may be a read error: a much more frequent sequence differs by one nucleotide. The chain links TRBV2 to TRBJ1-1, with D possibly TRBD1 on 6 matching bases. Germline V CDR1 and CDR2: SNHLY, FYNNEI. CDR3 size: 13 residues. V lost 4 bases to trimming and J lost 1 base, with 7 bases between them. The CDR3 region is CASSGQANTEAFF. The CDR3 coding sequence is TGTGCCAGCAGTGGACAGGCGAACACTGAAGCTTTCTTT.

The V and J genes are TRBV5-1 and TRBJ1-2; D is uncertain. The CDR3 has 13 amino acids. Trimming left V 4 bases short and J 4 bases short, with 11 bases between. The germline V gene has CDR1 SGHRS and CDR2 YFSETQ. CDR3 coding DNA: TGCGCCAGCAGCCCGGGATCCCCCTATGGCTACACCTTC. Translated: CASSPGSPYGYTF. The entire variable domain, with the rest obtained from reference TRBV5-1 and TRBJ1-2, is as follows: KAGVTQTPRYLIKTRGQQVTLSCSPISGHRSVSWYQQTPGQGLQFLFEYFSETQRNKGNFPGRFSGRQFSNSRSEMNVSTLELGDSALYLCASSPGSPYGYTFGSGTRLTVV.

The CDR3 nucleotides are TGTGCCAGCAGCTTAGGCCGACTAGCGGGAGAATCCGACGAGCAGTACTTC. This codes for CASSLGRLAGESDEQYF. The chain links TRBV7-6 to TRBJ2-7; 12 bases fit TRBD2. Germline-derived CDR1 and CDR2 are SGHVS and FNYEAQ. The CDR3 extends over 17 amino acids. V lost 1 base, J lost 5 bases, and 9 bases stayed unmatched.